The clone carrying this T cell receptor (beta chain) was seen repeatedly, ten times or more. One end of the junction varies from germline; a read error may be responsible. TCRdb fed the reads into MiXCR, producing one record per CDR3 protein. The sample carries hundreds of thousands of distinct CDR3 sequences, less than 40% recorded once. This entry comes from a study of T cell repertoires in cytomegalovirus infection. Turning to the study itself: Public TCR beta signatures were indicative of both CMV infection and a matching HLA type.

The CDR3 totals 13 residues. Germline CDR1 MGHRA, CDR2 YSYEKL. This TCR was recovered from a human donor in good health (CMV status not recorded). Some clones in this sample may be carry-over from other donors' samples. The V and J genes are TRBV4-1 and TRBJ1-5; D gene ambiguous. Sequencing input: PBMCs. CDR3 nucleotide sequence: TGTGCCAGCAGCCAAGATCCGGGTCAGCCCCAGCATTTT. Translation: CASSQDPGQPQHF.